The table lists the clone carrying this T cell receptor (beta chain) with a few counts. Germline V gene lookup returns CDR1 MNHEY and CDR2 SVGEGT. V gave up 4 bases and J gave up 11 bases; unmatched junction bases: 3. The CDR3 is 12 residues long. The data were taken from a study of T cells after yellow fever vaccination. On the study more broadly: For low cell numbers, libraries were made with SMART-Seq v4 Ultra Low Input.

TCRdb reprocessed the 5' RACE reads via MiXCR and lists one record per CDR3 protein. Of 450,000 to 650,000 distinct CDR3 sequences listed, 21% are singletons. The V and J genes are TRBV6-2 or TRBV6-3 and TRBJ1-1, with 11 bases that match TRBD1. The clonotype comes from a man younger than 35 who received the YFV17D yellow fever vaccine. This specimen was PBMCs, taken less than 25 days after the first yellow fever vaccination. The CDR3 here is CASSSGQGGAFF. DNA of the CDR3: TGTGCCAGCAGTTCGGGACAGGGGGGCGCTTTCTTT.